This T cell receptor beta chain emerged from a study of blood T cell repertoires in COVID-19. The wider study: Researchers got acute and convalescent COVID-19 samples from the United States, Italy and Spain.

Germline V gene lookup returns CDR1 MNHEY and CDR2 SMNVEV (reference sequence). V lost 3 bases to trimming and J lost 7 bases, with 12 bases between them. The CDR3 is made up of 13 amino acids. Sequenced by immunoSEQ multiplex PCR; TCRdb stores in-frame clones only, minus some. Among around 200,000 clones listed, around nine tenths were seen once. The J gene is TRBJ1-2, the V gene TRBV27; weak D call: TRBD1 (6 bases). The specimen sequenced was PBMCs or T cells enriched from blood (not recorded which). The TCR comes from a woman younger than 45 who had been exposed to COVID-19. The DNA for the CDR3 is TGTGCCAGCAGTTTTAGGGGGTTGGGTGGCTACACCTTC. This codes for CASSFRGLGGYTF.